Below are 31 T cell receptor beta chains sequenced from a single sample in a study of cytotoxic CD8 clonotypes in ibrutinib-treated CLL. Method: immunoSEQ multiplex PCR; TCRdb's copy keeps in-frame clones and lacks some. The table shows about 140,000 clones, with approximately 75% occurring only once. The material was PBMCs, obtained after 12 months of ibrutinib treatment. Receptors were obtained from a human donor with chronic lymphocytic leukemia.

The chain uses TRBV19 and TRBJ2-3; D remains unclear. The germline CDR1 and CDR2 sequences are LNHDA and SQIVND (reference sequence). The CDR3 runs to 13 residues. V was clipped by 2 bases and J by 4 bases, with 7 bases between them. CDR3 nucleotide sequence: TGTGCCAGTAGTATAAACCCCCCAGATACGCAGTATTTT. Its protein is CASSINPPDTQYF.

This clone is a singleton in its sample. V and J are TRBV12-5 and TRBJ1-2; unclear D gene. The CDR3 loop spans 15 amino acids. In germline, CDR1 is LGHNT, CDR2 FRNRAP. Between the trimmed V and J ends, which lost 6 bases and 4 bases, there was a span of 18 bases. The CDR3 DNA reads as TGTGCTAGTGGCCCCGGGGTCGGACTTAGCTATGGCTACACCTTC. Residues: CASGPGVGLSYGYTF.

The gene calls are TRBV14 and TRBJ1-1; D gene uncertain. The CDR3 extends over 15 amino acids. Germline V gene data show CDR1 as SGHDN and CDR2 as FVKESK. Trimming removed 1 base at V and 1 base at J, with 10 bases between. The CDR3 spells CASSQGLSGNTEAFF. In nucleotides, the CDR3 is TGTGCCAGCAGCCAAGGGCTCTCCGGGAACACTGAAGCTTTCTTT.

In nucleotides, the CDR3 is TGTGCCAGCAGCCAAGATACTAGCGGGGGGGAGACCCAGTACTTC. It encodes CASSQDTSGGETQYF. V gene TRBV4-2 combines with J gene TRBJ2-5, with 12 positions matching TRBD2. CDR1 and CDR2 (germline): LGHNA, YNFKEQ. V shed 0 bases and J 5 bases; nucleotides not matched to a gene: 1. The CDR3 sequence is 15 residues long.

CDR3 sequence (DNA): TGTGCCAGCAGCTTTTCCCTCGGCGGGAGGGCCGGGGAGACCCAGTACTTC. It specifies CASSFSLGGRAGETQYF. This rearrangement joins TRBV7-9 to TRBJ2-5; 9 bases map to TRBD2. With 3 bases clipped from V and 5 bases from J, the junction kept 13 bases outside the gene matches. CDR3 size: 17 residues. Germline V gene lookup returns CDR1 SEHNR and CDR2 FQNEAQ (reference sequence).

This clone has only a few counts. CDR3 amino acids: CASTRQPRDTGELFF. CDR3 nucleotide sequence: TGCGCCAGCACAAGACAGCCGCGGGACACCGGGGAGCTGTTTTTT. The chain joins TRBV5-1 to TRBJ2-2, with D possibly being TRBD1 or TRBD2 (5 bases each). V was shortened by 6 bases and J by 3 bases, with 15 bases between the two germline ends. CDR3 length: 15 residues. Germline assignment: CDR1 SGHRS and CDR2 YFSETQ.

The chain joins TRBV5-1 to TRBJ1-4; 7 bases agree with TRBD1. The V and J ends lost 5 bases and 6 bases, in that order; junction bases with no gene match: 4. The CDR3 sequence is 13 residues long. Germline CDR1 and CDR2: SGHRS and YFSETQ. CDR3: CASSRGTDEKLFF. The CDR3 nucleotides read TGCGCCAGCAGTCGGGGGACAGATGAAAAACTGTTTTTT.

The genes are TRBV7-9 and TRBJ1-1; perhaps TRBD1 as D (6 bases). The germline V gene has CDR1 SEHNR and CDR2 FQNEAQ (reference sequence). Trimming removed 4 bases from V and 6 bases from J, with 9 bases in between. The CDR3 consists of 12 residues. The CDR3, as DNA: TGTGCCAGCAGCTCCGGACAGTCTGAAGCTTTCTTT. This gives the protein CASSSGQSEAFF.

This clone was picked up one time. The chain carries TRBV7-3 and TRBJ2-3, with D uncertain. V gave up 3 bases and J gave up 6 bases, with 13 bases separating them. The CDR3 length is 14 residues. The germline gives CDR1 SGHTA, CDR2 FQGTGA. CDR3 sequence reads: CASSLWARADTQYF. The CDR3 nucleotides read TGTGCCAGCAGCTTGTGGGCTAGGGCGGATACGCAGTATTTT.

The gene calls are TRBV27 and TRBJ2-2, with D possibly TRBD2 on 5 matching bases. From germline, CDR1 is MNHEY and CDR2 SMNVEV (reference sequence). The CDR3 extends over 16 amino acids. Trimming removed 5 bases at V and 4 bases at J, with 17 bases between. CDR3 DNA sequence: TGTGCCAGCAGTGCCTGGTCCCCGGCGGGCACCGGGGAGCTGTTTTTT. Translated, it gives CASSAWSPAGTGELFF.

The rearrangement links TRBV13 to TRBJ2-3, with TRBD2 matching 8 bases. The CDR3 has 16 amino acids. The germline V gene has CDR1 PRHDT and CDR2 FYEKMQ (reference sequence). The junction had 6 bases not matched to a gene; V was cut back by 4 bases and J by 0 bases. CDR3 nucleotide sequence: TGTGCCAGCAGCTCCCTTACTAGCGGAAGCACAGATACGCAGTATTTT. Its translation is CASSSLTSGSTDTQYF. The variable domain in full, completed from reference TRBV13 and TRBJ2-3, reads AAGVIQSPRHLIKEKRETATLKCYPIPRHDTVYWYQQGPGQDPQFLISFYEKMQSDKGSIPDRFSAQQFSDYHSELNMSSLELGDSALYFCASSSLTSGSTDTQYFGPGTRLTVL.

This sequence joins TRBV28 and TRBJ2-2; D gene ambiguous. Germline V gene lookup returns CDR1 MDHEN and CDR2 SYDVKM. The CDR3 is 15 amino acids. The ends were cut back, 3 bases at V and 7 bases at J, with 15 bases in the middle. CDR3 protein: CASSFHQAWGGELFF. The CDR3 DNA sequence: TGTGCCAGCAGTTTTCACCAGGCTTGGGGCGGGGAGCTGTTTTTT.

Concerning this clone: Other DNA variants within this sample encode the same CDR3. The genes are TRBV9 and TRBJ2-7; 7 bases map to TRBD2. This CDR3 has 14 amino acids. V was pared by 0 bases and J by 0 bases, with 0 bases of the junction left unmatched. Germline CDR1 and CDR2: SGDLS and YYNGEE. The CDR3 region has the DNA TGTGCCAGCAGCGTAGCTAGCGGCTCCTACGAGCAGTACTTC. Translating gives CASSVASGSYEQYF.

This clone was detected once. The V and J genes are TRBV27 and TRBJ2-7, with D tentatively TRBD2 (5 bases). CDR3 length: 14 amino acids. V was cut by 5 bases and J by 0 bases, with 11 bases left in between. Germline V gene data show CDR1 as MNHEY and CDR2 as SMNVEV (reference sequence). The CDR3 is CASSPGSSSYEQYF. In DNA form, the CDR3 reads TGTGCCAGCAGTCCGGGGTCCAGCTCCTACGAGCAGTACTTC.

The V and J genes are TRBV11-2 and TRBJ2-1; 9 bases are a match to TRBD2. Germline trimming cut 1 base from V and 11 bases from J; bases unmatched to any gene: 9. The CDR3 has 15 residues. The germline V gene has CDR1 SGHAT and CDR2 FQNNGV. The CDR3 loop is CASSLVVGTSPKQFF. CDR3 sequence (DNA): TGTGCCAGCAGCTTAGTTGTCGGGACTAGCCCGAAGCAGTTCTTC. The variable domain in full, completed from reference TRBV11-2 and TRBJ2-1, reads EAGVAQSPRYKIIEKRQSVAFWCNPISGHATLYWYQQILGQGPKLLIQFQNNGVVDDSQLPKDRFSAERLKGVDSTLKIQPAKLEDSAVYLCASSLVVGTSPKQFFGPGTRLTVL.

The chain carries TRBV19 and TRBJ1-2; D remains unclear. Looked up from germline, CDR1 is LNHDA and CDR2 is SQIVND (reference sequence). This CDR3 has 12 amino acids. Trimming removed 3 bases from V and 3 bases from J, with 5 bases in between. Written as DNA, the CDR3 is TGTGCCAGTAGTATGGAAGACTATGGCTACACCTTC. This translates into CASSMEDYGYTF. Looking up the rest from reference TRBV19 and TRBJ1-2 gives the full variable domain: DGGITQSPKYLFRKEGQNVTLSCEQNLNHDAMYWYRQDPGQGLRLIYYSQIVNDFQKGDIAEGYSVSREKKESFPLTVTSAQKNPTAFYLCASSMEDYGYTFGSGTRLTVV.

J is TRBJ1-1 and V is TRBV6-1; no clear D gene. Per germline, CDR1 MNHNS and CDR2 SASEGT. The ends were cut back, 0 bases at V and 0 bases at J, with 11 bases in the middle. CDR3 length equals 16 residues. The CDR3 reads CASSEARQTMNTEAFF. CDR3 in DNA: TGTGCCAGCAGTGAAGCGCGGCAAACCATGAACACTGAAGCTTTCTTT.

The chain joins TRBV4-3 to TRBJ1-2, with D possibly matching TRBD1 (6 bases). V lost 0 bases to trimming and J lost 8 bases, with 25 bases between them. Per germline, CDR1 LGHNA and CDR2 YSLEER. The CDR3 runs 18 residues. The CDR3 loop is CASSQDRLGTSRIVGYTF. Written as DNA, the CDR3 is TGCGCCAGCAGCCAAGATCGTTTGGGGACAAGCCGTATCGTCGGCTACACCTTC.

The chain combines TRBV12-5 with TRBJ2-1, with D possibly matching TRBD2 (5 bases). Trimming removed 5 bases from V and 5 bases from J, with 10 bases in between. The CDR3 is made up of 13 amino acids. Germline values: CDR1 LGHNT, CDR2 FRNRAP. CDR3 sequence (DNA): TGTGCTAGTGGTCCGGACTTGAACAATGAGCAGTTCTTC. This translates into CASGPDLNNEQFF.

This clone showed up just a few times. Here the CDR3 reads CASSVEPGANYGYTF. CDR3 bases: TGTGCCAGCAGCGTAGAACCAGGGGCCAACTATGGCTACACCTTC. The V and J genes are TRBV9 and TRBJ1-2, with D possibly matching TRBD1 (6 bases). The CDR3 runs to 15 residues. The germline V gene has CDR1 SGDLS and CDR2 YYNGEE. Trimming stripped 0 bases from V and 2 bases from J, with 11 bases between.

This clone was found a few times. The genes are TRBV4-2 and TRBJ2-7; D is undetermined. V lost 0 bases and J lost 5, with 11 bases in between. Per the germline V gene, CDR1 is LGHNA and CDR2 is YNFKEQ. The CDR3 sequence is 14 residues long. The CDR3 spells CASSQEVTPNEQYF. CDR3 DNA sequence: TGTGCCAGCAGCCAAGAGGTAACCCCTAACGAGCAGTACTTC.

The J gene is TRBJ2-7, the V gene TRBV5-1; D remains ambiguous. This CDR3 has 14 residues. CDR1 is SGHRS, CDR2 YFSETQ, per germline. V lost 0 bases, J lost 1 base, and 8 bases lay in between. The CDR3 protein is CASSLVHTSYEQYF. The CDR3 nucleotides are TGCGCCAGCAGCTTGGTACACACATCCTACGAGCAGTACTTC.

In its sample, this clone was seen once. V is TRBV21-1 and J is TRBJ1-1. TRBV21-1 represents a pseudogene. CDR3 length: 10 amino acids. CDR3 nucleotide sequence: TGTGCCAGCAGCAATCCCAAGGCTTTCTTT. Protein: CASSNPKAFF.

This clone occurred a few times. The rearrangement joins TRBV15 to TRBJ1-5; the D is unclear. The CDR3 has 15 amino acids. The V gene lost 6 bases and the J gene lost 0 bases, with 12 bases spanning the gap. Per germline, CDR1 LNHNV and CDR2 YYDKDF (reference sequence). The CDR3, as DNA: TGTGCCACCAGTATAATCAGCGGTAGCAATCAGCCCCAGCATTTT. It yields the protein CATSIISGSNQPQHF.

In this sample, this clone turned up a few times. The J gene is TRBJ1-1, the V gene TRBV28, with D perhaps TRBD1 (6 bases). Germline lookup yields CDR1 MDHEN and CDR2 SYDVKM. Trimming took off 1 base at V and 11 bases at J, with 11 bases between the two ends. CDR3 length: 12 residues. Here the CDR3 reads CASSLFGGQAFF. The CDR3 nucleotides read TGTGCCAGCAGTTTATTTGGGGGGCAGGCTTTCTTT.

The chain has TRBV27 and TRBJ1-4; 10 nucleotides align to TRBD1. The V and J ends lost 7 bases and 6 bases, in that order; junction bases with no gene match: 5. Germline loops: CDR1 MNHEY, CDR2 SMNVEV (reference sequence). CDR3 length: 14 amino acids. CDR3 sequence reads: CASNFDRGHEKLFF. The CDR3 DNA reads TGTGCCAGCAACTTCGACAGGGGGCATGAAAAACTGTTTTTT. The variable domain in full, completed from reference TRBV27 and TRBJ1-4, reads EAQVTQNPRYLITVTGKKLTVTCSQNMNHEYMSWYRQDPGLGLRQIYYSMNVEVTDKGDVPEGYKVSRKEKRNFPLILESPSPNQTSLYFCASNFDRGHEKLFFGSGTQLSVL.

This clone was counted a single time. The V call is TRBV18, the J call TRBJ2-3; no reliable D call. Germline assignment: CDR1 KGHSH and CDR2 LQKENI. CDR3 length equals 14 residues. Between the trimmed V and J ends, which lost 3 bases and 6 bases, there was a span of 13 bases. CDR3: CASSPRSLLDTQYF. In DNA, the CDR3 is TGTGCCAGCTCACCGCGTAGCCTGCTTGATACGCAGTATTTT.

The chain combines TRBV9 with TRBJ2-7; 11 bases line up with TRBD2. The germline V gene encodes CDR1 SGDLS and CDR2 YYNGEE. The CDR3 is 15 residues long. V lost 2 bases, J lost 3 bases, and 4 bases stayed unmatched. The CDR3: CASSVLAGGVYEQYF. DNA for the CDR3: TGTGCCAGCAGCGTCCTAGCGGGAGGAGTCTACGAGCAGTACTTC.

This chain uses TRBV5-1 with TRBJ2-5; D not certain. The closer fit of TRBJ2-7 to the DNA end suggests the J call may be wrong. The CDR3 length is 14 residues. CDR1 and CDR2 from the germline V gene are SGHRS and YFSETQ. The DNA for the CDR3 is TGCGCCAGCAGCTTGGAAGTCGCCCTCCCCGAGCAGTACTTC. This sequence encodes CASSLEVALPEQYF.

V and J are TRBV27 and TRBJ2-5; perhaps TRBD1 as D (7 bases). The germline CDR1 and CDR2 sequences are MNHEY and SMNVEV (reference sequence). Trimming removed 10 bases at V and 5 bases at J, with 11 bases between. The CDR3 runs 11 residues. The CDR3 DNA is TGTGCCACGGCAGGGGGGGAGACCCAGTACTTC. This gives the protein CATAGGETQYF.

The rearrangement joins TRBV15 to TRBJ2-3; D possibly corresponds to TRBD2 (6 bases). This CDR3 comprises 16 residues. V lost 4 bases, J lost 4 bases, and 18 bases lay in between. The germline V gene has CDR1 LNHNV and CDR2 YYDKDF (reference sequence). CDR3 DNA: TGTGCCACCAGCACCCCCCAGGGAGGTATTGCAGATACGCAGTATTTT. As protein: CATSTPQGGIADTQYF.